The rows below give T cell receptor beta chains drawn from one sample of a study of cytotoxic CD8 clonotypes in ibrutinib-treated CLL. Profiling relied on immunoSEQ multiplex PCR, and the TCRdb table lists in-frame clones only, not all of them. The sample has about 270,000 clones, more than 70% seen once. The sample consisted of PBMCs, taken at disease progression, from a patient treated with ibrutinib. The receptors originated from a human donor with chronic lymphocytic leukemia. Each CDR3 is given with its conserved first and last residue.

J gene,V gene,CDR3 protein
TRBJ1-2,TRBV7-9,CASSLGWDGYTF
TRBJ1-2,TRBV6-5,CASSYSMEGVGGYTF
TRBJ2-5,TRBV7-9,CASSLTGGFETQYF
TRBJ2-2,TRBV25-1,CASSDPVTDANTGELFF
TRBJ2-7,TRBV28,CASRTWDITYEQYF
TRBJ2-1,TRBV19,CASSPGGPGNEQFF
TRBJ1-3,TRBV7-9,CASGVGNTIYF
TRBJ2-7,TRBV7-6,CASSLVDALPQSEQYF
TRBJ2-2,TRBV15,CATSTRTSGRATGELFF
TRBJ1-2,TRBV10-3,CAISESSRRVNYGYTF
TRBJ2-3,TRBV5-1,CASSWGLAEDTQYF
TRBJ1-2,TRBV29-1,CSVGDGYGYTF
TRBJ1-2,TRBV28,CASSPPGQGVPRYGYTF
TRBJ2-4,TRBV27,CASSLRQSLAKNIQYF
TRBJ2-5,TRBV6-5,CASRPGQGETQYF
TRBJ2-5,TRBV6-5,CASSYSIPGETQYF